The text below deals with one T cell receptor (beta chain). As yet, its antigen is unknown. These data come from a study of cytomegalovirus exposure and HLA in healthy donors. Study conclusions and caveats: HLA alleles showed associations with 15,000 to 20,000 TCR beta sequences in a later analysis, at a 0.05 false discovery rate.

This CDR3 is 12 amino acids long. CDR1 SGHNT and CDR2 YENEEA come from the germline V gene. Losses at the gene ends were 4 bases for V and 10 bases for J; bases not matched to a gene: 6. PCR employed 60 Vbeta and 13 Jbeta primers. Here immunoSEQ multiplex PCR was the method, and the copy in TCRdb shows in-frame clones only, minus some. The sample holds 200,000 to 250,000 clones, 70% to 85% seen once. Material: PBMCs. The chain combines TRBV11-3 with TRBJ1-2; TRBD1 matches at 7 bases. The TCR originated in a woman aged 40 to 55 in good health and CMV-seronegative. This CDR3 is CASSSGQNDYTF. DNA for the CDR3: TGTGCCAGCAGCTCGGGACAGAATGACTACACCTTC.